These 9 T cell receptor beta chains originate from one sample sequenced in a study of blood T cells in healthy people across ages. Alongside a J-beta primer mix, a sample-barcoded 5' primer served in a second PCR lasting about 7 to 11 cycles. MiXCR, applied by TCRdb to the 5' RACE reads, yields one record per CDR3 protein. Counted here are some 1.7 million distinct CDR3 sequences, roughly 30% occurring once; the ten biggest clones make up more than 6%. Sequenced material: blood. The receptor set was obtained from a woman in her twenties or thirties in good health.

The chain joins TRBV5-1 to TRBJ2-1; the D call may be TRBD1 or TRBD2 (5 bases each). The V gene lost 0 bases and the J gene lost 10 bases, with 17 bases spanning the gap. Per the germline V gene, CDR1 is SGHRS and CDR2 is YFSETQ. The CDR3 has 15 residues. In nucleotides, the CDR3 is TGCGCCAGCAGCTTGGGGGACCTGGGGTTACGAGAGCAGTTCTTC. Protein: CASSLGDLGLREQFF. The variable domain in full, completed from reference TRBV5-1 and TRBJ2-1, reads KAGVTQTPRYLIKTRGQQVTLSCSPISGHRSVSWYQQTPGQGLQFLFEYFSETQRNKGNFPGRFSGRQFSNSRSEMNVSTLELGDSALYLCASSLGDLGLREQFFGPGTRLTVL.

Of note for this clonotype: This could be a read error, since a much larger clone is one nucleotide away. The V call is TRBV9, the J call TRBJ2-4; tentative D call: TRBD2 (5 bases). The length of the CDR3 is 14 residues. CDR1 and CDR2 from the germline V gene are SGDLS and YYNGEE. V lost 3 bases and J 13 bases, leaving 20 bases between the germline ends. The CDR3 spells CASSGPPGGLEQYF. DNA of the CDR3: TGTGCCAGCAGCGGACCCCCCGGCGGGCTGGAGCAGTACTTC.

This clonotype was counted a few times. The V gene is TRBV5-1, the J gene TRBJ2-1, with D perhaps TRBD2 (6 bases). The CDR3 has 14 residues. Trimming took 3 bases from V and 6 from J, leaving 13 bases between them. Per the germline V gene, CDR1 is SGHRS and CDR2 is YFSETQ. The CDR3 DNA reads TGCGCCAGCAGCTCAGAGACGACTAGCAATGAGCAGTTCTTC. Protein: CASSSETTSNEQFF.

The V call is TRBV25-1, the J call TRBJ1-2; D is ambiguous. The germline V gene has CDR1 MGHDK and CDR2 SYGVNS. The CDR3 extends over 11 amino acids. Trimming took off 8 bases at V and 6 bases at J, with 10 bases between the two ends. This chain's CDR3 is CASSAFDGYTF. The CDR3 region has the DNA TGTGCCAGCTCGGCATTCGATGGCTACACCTTC.

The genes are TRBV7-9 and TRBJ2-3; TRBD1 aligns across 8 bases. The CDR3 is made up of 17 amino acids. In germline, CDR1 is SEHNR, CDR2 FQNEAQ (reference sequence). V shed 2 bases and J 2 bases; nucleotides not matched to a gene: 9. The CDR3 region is CASSLSPTGGHTDTQYF. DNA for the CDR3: TGTGCCAGCAGCTTATCCCCCACAGGGGGACACACAGATACGCAGTATTTT.

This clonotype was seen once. CDR3 DNA: TGTGCCTGGAGTGAGGGGCAAAACTATGGCTACACCTTC. This codes for CAWSEGQNYGYTF. The J gene is TRBJ1-2, the V gene TRBV30; a weak D match, TRBD1 (5 bases). V lost 1 base to trimming and J lost 2 bases, with 8 bases between them. The CDR3 spans 13 residues. Germline CDR1 GTSNPN, CDR2 SVGIG (reference sequence).

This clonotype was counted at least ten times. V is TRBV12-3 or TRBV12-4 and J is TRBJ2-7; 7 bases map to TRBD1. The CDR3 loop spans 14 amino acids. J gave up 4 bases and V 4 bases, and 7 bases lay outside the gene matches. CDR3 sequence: CASSSATGLYEQYF. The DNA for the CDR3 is TGTGCCAGCAGTTCTGCGACAGGGCTGTACGAGCAGTACTTC.

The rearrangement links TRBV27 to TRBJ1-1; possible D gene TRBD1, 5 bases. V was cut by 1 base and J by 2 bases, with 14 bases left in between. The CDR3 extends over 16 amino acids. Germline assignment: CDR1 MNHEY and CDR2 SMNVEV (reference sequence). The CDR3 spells CASSLYQGGFNTEAFF. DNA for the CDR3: TGTGCCAGCAGTTTATATCAGGGTGGTTTTAACACTGAAGCTTTCTTT.

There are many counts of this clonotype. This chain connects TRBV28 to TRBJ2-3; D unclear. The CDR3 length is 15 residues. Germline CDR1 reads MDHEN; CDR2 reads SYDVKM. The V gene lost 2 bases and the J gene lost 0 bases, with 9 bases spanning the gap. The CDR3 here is CASSLAVPSTDTQYF. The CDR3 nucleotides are TGTGCCAGCAGTTTAGCGGTGCCTAGCACAGATACGCAGTATTTT.